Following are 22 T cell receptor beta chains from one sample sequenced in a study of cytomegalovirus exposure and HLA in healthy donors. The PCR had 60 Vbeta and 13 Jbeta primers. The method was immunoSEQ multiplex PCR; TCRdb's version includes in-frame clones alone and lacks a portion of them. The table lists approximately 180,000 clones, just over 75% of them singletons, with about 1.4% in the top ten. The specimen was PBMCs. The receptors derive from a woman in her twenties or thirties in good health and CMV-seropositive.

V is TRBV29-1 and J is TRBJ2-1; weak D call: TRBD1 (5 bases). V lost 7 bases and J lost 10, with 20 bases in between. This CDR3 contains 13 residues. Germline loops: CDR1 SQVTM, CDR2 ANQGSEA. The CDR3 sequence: CSARTDLRGEQFF. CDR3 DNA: TGCAGCGCCCGTACAGACCTTAGGGGAGAGCAGTTCTTC.

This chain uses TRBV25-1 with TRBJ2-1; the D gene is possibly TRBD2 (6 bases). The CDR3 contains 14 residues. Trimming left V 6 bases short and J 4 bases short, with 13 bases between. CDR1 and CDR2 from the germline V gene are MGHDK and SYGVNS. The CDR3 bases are TGTGCCAGCAGCTCGGGACTTTATTACAATGAGCAGTTCTTC. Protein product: CASSSGLYYNEQFF.

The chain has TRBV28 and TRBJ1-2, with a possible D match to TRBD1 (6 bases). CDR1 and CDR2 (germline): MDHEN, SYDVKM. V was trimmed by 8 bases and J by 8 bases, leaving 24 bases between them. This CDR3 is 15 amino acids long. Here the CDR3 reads CASLDLRQQGPGYTF. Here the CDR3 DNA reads TGTGCCAGCCTCGACCTCCGGCAACAGGGCCCCGGCTACACCTTC.

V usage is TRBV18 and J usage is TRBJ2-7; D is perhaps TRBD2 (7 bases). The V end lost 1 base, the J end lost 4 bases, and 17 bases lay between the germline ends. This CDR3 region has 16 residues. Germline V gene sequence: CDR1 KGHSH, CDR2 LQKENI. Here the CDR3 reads CASSPLRSGDIYEQYF. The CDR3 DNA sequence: TGTGCCAGCTCACCACTCAGGAGCGGGGACATTTACGAGCAGTACTTC.

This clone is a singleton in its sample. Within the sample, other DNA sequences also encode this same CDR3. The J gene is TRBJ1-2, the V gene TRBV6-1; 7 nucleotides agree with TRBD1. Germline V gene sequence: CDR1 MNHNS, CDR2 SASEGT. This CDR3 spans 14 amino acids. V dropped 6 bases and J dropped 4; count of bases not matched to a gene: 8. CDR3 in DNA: TGTGCCAGCAGATTAAATACAGGGGCCTATGGCTACACCTTC. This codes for CASRLNTGAYGYTF.

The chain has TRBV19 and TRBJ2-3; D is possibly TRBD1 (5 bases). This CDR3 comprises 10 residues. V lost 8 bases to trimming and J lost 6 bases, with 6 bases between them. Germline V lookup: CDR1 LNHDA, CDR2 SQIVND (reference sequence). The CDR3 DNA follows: TGTGCCAGTGGGGCGGATACGCAGTATTTT. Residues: CASGADTQYF.

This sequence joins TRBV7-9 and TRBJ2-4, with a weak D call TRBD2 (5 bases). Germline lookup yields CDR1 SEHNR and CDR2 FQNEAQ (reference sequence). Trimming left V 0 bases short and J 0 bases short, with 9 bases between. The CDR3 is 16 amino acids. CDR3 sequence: CASSLADFQAKNIQYF. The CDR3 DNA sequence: TGTGCCAGCAGCTTAGCGGACTTCCAAGCCAAAAACATTCAGTACTTC.

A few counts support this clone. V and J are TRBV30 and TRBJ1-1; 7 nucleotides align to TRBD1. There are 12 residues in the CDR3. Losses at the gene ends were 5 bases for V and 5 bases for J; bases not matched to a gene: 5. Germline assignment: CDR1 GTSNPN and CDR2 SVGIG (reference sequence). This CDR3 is CAWEGAGTEAFF. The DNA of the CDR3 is TGTGCCTGGGAGGGGGCGGGAACTGAAGCTTTCTTT.

CDR3: CASSSRLAGGSYEQYF. As DNA, the CDR3 is TGTGCCAGCAGCTCCCGACTAGCGGGAGGGTCCTACGAGCAGTACTTC. The chain is built from TRBV5-6 and TRBJ2-7, with 14 positions matching TRBD2. CDR3 length equals 16 residues. V lost 3 bases and J lost 1; bases outside the gene matches: 3. Germline CDR1 reads SGHDT; CDR2 reads YYEEEE.

The CDR3 loop is CASSSQVHLETQYF. The CDR3 coding sequence is TGTGCCAGCAGCTCACAGGTCCATTTAGAGACCCAGTACTTC. This chain joins TRBV6-5 and TRBJ2-5; a possible D gene is TRBD1 (5 bases). CDR1 is MNHEY and CDR2 is SVGAGI in the germline V gene. The length of the CDR3 is 14 residues. Trimming left V 6 bases short and J 4 bases short, with 15 bases between.

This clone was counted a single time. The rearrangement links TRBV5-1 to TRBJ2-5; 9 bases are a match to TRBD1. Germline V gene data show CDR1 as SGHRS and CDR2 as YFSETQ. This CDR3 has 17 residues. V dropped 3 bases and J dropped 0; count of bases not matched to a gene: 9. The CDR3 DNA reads TGCGCCAGCAGCTCGGGGACAGGGATCGGGTACCAAGAGACCCAGTACTTC. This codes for CASSSGTGIGYQETQYF.

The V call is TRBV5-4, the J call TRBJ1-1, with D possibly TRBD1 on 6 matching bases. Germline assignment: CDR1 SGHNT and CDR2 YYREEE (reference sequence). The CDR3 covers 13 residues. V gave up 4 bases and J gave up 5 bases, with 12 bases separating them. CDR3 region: CASSHQGGTEAFF. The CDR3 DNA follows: TGTGCCAGCAGCCACCAAGGGGGAACTGAAGCTTTCTTT.

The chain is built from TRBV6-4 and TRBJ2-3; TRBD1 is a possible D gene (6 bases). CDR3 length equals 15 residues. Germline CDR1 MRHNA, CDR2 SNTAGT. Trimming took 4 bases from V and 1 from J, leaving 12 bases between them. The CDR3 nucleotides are TGTGCCAGCAGTGCCCTAGGGGGAGGCACAGATACGCAGTATTTT. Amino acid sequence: CASSALGGGTDTQYF.

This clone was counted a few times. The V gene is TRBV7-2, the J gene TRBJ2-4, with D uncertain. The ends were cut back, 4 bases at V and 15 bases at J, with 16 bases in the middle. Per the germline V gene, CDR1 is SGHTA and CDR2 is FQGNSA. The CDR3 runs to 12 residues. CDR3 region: CASSSQAPLLYF. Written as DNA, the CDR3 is TGTGCCAGCAGCTCCCAGGCACCCCTCCTGTACTTC.

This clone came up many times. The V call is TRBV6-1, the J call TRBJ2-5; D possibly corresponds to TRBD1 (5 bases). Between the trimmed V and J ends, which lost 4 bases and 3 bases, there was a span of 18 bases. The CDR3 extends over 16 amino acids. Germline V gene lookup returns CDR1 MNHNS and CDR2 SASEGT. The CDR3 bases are TGTGCCAGCAGTGTTTGGCAGGGCGACCCTAAAGAGACCCAGTACTTC. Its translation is CASSVWQGDPKETQYF.

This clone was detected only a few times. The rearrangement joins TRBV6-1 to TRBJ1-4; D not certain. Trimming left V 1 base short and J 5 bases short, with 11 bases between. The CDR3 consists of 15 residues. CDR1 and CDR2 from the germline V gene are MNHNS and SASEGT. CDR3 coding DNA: TGTGCCAGCAGTGAAGTTAGACTCTTCAATGAAAAACTGTTTTTT. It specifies CASSEVRLFNEKLFF.

For the CDR3, the DNA is TGTGCCAGCAGCCCCCGACATAAGAACACTGAAGCTTTCTTT. Its translation is CASSPRHKNTEAFF. The gene calls are TRBV6-6 and TRBJ1-1; no clear D gene. Per germline, CDR1 MNHNY and CDR2 SVGAGI (reference sequence). The CDR3 covers 14 residues. Deletions cut 6 bases from V and 1 base from J, with 12 bases between.

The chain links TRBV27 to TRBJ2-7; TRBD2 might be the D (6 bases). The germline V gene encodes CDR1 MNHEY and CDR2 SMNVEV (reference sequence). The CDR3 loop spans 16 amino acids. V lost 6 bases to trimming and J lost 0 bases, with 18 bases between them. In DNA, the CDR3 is TGTGCCAGCAGAGAAGATGCTAGCGCTATCTCCTACGAGCAGTACTTC. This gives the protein CASREDASAISYEQYF.

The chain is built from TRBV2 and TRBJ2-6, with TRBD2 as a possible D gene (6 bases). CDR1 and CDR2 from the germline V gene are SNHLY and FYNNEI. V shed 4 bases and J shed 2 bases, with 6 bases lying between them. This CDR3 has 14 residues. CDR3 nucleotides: TGTGCCAGCAGTGGGGGGGCTGGGGCCAACGTCCTGACTTTC. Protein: CASSGGAGANVLTF.

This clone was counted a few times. This chain's CDR3 is CASPLTAPDTQYF. CDR3 bases: TGTGCCAGCCCCCTAACCGCTCCAGATACGCAGTATTTT. The rearrangement uses TRBV2 and TRBJ2-3; D remains unclear. The length of the CDR3 is 13 residues. V lost 8 bases and J lost 4, with 13 bases in between. Germline CDR1 SNHLY, CDR2 FYNNEI.

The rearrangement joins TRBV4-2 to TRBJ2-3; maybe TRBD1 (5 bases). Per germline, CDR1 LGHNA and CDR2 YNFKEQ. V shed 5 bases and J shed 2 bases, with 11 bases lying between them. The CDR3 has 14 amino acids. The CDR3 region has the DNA TGTGCCAGCAGCGTTTCACAGGACACAGATACGCAGTATTTT. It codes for CASSVSQDTDTQYF.

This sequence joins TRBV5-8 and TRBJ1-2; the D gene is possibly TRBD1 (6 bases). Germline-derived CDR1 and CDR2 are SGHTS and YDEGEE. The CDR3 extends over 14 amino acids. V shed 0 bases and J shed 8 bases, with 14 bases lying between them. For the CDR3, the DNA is TGTGCCAGCAGCTTGGACAGGGCGCCTTTGGGCTACACCTTC. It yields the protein CASSLDRAPLGYTF.